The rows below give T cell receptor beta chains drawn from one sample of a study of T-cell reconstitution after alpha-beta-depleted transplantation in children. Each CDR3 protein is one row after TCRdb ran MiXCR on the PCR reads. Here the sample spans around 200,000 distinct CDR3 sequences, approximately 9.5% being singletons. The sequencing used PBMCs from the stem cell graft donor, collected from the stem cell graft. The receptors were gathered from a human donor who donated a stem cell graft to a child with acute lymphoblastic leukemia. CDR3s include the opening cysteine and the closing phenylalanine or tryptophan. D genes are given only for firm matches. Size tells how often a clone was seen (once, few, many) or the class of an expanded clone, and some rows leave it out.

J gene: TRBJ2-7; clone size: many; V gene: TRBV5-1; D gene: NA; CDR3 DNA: TGCGCCAGCAGCTTGGAGGCAGGGAACCTCAGGTACGAGCAGTACTTC; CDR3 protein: CASSLEAGNLRYEQYF
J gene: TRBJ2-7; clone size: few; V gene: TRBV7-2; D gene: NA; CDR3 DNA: TGTGCCAGCAGCTTCGGATTTTCATTAGGGGCCGAGCAGTACTTC; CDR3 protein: CASSFGFSLGAEQYF
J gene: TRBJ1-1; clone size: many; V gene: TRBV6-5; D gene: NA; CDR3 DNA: TGTGCCAGCAGTCCCCGCGGGGGCGGGAACACTGAAGCTTTCTTT; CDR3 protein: CASSPRGGGNTEAFF
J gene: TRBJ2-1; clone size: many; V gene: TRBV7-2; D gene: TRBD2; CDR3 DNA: TGTGCCAGCAGCTTAGCTACGGCTAGCGGGGGGTTCCACAATGAGCAGTTCTTC; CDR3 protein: CASSLATASGGFHNEQFF
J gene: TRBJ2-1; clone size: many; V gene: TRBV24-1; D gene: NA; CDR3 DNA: TGTGCCACCAGTGTGGCAGGGAGGTTCGGCAATGAGCAGTTCTTC; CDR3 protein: CATSVAGRFGNEQFF
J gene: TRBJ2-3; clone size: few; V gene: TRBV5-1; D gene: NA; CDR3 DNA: TGCGCCAGCAGCATTGGGGGTTTCCCAGATACGCAGTATTTT; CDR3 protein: CASSIGGFPDTQYF
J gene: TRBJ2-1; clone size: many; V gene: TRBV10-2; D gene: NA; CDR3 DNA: TGCGCCAGCAAGGGGCGGGAACCCTACAATGAGCAGTTCTTC; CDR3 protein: CASKGREPYNEQFF
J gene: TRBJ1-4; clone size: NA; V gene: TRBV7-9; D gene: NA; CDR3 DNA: TGTGCCAGCAGCTCCCCCGTTATAGAAAAACTGTTTTTT; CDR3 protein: CASSSPVIEKLFF
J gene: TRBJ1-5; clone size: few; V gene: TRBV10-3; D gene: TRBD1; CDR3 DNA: TGTGCCATCAGACCAGGGGGTAGCAATCAGCCCCAGCATTTT; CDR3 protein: CAIRPGGSNQPQHF
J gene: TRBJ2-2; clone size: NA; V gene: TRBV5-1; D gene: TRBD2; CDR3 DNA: TGCGCCAGCAGCTTGGGGCCTAGCGGACTCACCGGGGAGCTGTTTTTT; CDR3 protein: CASSLGPSGLTGELFF
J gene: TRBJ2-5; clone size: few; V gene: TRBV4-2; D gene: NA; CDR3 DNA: TGTGCCAGCAGCCTAGGGTCTGAGGAAGAGACCCAGTACTTC; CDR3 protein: CASSLGSEEETQYF
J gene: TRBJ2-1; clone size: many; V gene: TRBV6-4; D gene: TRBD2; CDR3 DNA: TGTGCCAGCAGCGAGGTTTGGCGGGGGGACAATGAGCAGTTCTTC; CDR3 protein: CASSEVWRGDNEQFF
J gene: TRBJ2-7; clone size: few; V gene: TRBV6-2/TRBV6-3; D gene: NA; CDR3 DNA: TGTGCCAGCAGTTACGCAGGGAGCCTTTTCGCCTACGAGCAGTACTTC; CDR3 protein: CASSYAGSLFAYEQYF
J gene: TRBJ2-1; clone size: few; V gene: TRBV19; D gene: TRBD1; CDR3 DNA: TGTGCCAGTAGTATGGGACAGGGGGTTGGCAATGAGCAGTTCTTC; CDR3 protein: CASSMGQGVGNEQFF
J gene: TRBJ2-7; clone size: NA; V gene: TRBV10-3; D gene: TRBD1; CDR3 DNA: TGTGCCATCAGTGAGCCAGGGACAGGGAGCTCCTACGAGCAGTACTTC; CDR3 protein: CAISEPGTGSSYEQYF
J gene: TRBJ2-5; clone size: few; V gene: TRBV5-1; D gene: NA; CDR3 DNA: TGCGCCAGCAGCCCCTCGGCGGGGAGTATGATACAAGAGACCCAGTACTTC; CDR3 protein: CASSPSAGSMIQETQYF
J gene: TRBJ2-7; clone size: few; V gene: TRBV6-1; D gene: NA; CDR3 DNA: TGTGCCAGCAGTCCCCATGGGACCCTCCGGCACGAGCAGTACTTC; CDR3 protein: CASSPHGTLRHEQYF
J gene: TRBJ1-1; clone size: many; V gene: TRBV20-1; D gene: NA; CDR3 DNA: TGCAGTGCTAGATGGGGAGGGTCTGACACTGAAGCTTTCTTT; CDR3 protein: CSARWGGSDTEAFF
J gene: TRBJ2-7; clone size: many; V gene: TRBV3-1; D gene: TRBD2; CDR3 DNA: TGTGCCAGCAGCCAAGATTACGGGGGGGCCGGAGTCCCCTACGAGCAGTACTTC; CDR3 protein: CASSQDYGGAGVPYEQYF
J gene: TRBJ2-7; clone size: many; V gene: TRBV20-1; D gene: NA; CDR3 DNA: TGCAGTGCTAGAGATTGGGGGTCCTACGAGCAGTACTTC; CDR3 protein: CSARDWGSYEQYF
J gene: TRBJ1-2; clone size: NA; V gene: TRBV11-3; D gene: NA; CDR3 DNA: TGTGCCAGCAGCTATAGAGGAGACGAAGCTAACTATGGCTACACCTTC; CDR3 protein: CASSYRGDEANYGYTF
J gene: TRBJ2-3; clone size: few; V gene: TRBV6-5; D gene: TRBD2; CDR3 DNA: TGTGCCAGCAGTTACTCGAGGACTAGCGGGGGCCTCACAGATACGCAGTATTTT; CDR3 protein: CASSYSRTSGGLTDTQYF
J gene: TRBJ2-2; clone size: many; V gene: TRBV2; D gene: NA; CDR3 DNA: TGTGCCAGCAATTCCCTCGAGGGGGGCAACACCGGGGAGCTGTTTTTT; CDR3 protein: CASNSLEGGNTGELFF
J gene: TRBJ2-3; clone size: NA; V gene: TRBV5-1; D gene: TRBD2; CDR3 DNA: TGCGCCAGCAGCTTGGAGGGCCTAGCGGGGGGGATAAACACAGATACGCAGTATTTT; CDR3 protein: CASSLEGLAGGINTDTQYF
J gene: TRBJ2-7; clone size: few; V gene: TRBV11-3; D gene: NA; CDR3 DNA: TGTGCCAGCAGCCACTCGGACGGCTACGAGCAGTACTTC; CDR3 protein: CASSHSDGYEQYF
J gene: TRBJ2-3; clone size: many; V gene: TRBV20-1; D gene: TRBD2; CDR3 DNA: TGCAGTGCTAGCGAGTTAGCGGGGGACACAGATACGCAGTATTTT; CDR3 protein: CSASELAGDTDTQYF
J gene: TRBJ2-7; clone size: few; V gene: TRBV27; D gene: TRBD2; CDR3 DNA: TGTGCCAGCCGGGGGGTCTACGAGCAGTACTTC; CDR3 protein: CASRGVYEQYF
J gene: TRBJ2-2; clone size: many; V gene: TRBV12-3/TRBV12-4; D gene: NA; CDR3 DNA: TGTGCCAGCAGTTCGCAGGGGGGATACGGGGAGCTGTTTTTT; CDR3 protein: CASSSQGGYGELFF
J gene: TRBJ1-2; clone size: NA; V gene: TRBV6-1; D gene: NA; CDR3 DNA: TGTGCCAGCAGCCCAGGACAGTTCGCGAACTATGGCTACACCTTC; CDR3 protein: CASSPGQFANYGYTF
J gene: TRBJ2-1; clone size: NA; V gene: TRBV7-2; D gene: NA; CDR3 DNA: TGTGCCAGCAGCCTAAATAGGCAGAATGAGCAGTTCTTC; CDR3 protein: CASSLNRQNEQFF
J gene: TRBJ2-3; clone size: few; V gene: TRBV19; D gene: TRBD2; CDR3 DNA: TGTGCCAGTAGTATTAGGAGCGGGGGTACAGATACGCAGTATTTT; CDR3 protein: CASSIRSGGTDTQYF
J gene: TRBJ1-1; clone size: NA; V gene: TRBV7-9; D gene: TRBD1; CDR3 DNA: TGTGCCAGCAGCCGGACAGGGAGCTATGAAGCTTTCTTT; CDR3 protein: CASSRTGSYEAFF
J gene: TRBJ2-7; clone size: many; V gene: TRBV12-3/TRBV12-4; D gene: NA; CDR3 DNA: TGTGCCAGCAGTGGGGACACGAGCTACGAGCAGTACTTC; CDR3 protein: CASSGDTSYEQYF
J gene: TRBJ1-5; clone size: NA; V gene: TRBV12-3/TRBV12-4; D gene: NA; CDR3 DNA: TGTGCCAGCAGTTTTCGTAGAGCGCCAGTCAATCAGCCCCAGCATTTT; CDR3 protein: CASSFRRAPVNQPQHF
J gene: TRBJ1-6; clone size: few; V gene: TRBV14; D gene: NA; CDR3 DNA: TGTGCCAGCAGCCAAGTCCTCTCACCCCTCCACTTT; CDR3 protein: CASSQVLSPLHF
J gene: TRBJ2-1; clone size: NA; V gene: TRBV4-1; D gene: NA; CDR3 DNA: TGCGCCAGCAGCCAAGAAATAACCTACAATGAGCAGTTCTTC; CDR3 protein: CASSQEITYNEQFF
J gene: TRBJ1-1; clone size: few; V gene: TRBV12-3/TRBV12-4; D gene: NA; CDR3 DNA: TGTGCCAGCAGTTTTCTATGGAATCGCACTGAAGCTTTCTTT; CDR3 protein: CASSFLWNRTEAFF
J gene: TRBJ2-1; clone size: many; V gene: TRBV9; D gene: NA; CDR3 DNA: TGTGCCAGCAGCGTAGCCGCCCATGAGCAGTTCTTC; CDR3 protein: CASSVAAHEQFF
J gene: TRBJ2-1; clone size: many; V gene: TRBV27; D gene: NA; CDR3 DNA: TGTGCCAGCAGTTTACGACCAGGGGCCCCTTACTACAATGAGCAGTTCTTC; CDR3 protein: CASSLRPGAPYYNEQFF
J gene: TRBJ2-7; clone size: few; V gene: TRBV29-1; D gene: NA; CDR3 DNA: TGCAGCGTTGAAGACAGACCCTACGAGCAGTACTTC; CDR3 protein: CSVEDRPYEQYF
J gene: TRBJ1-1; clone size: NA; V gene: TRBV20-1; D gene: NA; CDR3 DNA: TGCAGTGCTAGAGTGCTGTCGGACGACCCTTTCTTT; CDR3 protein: CSARVLSDDPFF